Below, 9 T cell receptor beta chains from the same sample are listed, as sequenced in a study of OX40 agonist ivuxolimab in advanced cancers. The data were produced by immunoSEQ multiplex PCR, yet TCRdb's version contains in-frame clones alone and is incomplete. The sample carries 56,000 or so clones, roughly 82% recorded once. Sequencing used CD4+ or CD8+ T cells sorted from blood, obtained in a trial of the OX40 agonist ivuxolimab. These receptors all stem from an adult with an advanced solid tumor such as melanoma, head and neck, liver or kidney cancer.

The rearrangement joins TRBV28 to TRBJ1-2; tentatively, D is TRBD1 (5 bases). Germline CDR1 reads MDHEN; CDR2 reads SYDVKM. This CDR3 spans 14 amino acids. Trimming took 8 bases from V and 0 from J, leaving 13 bases between them. The CDR3 DNA follows: TGTGCCAGCGAAATTGCAGGGCCTAACTATGGCTACACCTTC. Protein: CASEIAGPNYGYTF.

The chain employs TRBV2 and TRBJ1-1, with D possibly TRBD1 on 6 matching bases. Trimming removed 10 bases at V and 5 bases at J, with 17 bases between. The germline gives CDR1 SNHLY, CDR2 FYNNEI. The CDR3 length is 13 residues. The CDR3 loop reads CAINRERGTEAFF. The CDR3 DNA reads TGTGCCATCAACAGGGAACGGGGAACTGAAGCTTTCTTT.

The chain combines TRBV11-3 with TRBJ1-6; D is uncertain. CDR3 size: 13 residues. Germline assignment: CDR1 SGHNT and CDR2 YENEEA. The ends were cut back, 2 bases at V and 7 bases at J, with 6 bases in the middle. CDR3 loop: CASSLQPNSPLHF. The CDR3, as DNA: TGTGCCAGCAGCTTACAACCAAATTCACCCCTCCACTTT.

The rearrangement uses TRBV5-6 and TRBJ1-5; 10 bases map to TRBD1. V lost 4 bases to trimming and J lost 5 bases; unmatched junction nucleotides: 3. Per germline, CDR1 SGHDT and CDR2 YYEEEE. This CDR3 has 14 residues. The CDR3 region is CASSTGQGDQPQHF. The CDR3 bases are TGTGCCAGCAGCACCGGACAGGGGGATCAGCCCCAGCATTTT. Full variable domain (outside the CDR3, taken from reference TRBV5-6 and TRBJ1-5): DAGVTQSPTHLIKTRGQQVTLRCSPKSGHDTVSWYQQALGQGPQFIFQYYEEEERQRGNFPDRFSGHQFPNYSSELNVNALLLGDSALYLCASSTGQGDQPQHFGDGTRLSIL.

The chain combines TRBV7-9 with TRBJ1-2; D ambiguous. CDR1 SEHNR and CDR2 FQNEAQ come from the germline V gene (reference sequence). Trimming left V 3 bases short and J 6 bases short, with 14 bases between. This CDR3 region has 14 residues. For the CDR3, the DNA is TGTGCCAGCAGCTTTAACCTCCGAAGGGATGGCTACACCTTC. Its protein product is CASSFNLRRDGYTF.

The rearrangement links TRBV7-2 to TRBJ1-6; no definite D call. The V end was cut by 1 base, the J end by 10 bases, with 14 bases between. The CDR3 has 15 residues. Per germline, CDR1 SGHTA and CDR2 FQGNSA. This CDR3 is CASSLGRGSESPLHF. For the CDR3, the DNA is TGTGCCAGCAGCTTAGGGCGGGGATCCGAGTCACCCCTCCACTTT.

This sequence joins TRBV11-2 and TRBJ2-1; D remains ambiguous. The CDR3 spans 15 residues. V was trimmed by 4 bases and J by 3 bases, leaving 13 bases between them. The germline CDR1 and CDR2 sequences are SGHAT and FQNNGV. CDR3 sequence reads: CASSSGTVSYNEQFF. DNA for the CDR3: TGTGCCAGCAGCTCTGGAACAGTTAGCTACAATGAGCAGTTCTTC.

The chain carries TRBV11-2 and TRBJ2-2, with 7 bases that match TRBD1. J was trimmed by 6 bases and V by 5 bases; bases with no gene match: 6. Germline-derived CDR1 and CDR2 are SGHAT and FQNNGV. The CDR3 has 14 residues. Here the CDR3 reads CASSRDSSSGELFF. The CDR3 coding sequence is TGTGCCAGCAGCCGGGACAGCTCCTCCGGGGAGCTGTTTTTT.

This clone was seen a single time. V and J are TRBV6-5 and TRBJ1-1, with D perhaps TRBD1 (6 bases). Trimming shortened V by 6 bases and J by 0 bases, and 14 bases separated the two germline ends. The CDR3 contains 15 residues. Germline CDR1 and CDR2: MNHEY and SVGAGI. The CDR3 loop is CASRAEQGLNTEAFF. The CDR3 coding sequence is TGTGCCAGCAGGGCCGAGCAGGGGTTGAACACTGAAGCTTTCTTT.